This T cell receptor beta chain was found in a study of human thymus T cells. Notes on this clone: Antigen: not known.

Overall study results and limits: Reports from related research described highly overlapping thymic repertoires among unrelated individuals. Thymic and blood repertoires seemed to show skewed V and J gene use.

The CDR3 runs 17 residues. Trimming removed 0 bases from V and 3 bases from J, with 18 bases in between. Germline V CDR1 and CDR2: MNHNS, SASEGT. The study used thymus tissue resected during corrective heart surgery. Clones were read by immunoSEQ multiplex PCR, and TCRdb kept only the in-frame ones, dropping some. The sample comprises some 120,000 clones, about 94% of which are singletons, and roughly 0.024% rests with the top ten. V is TRBV6-1 and J is TRBJ2-7; possible D gene TRBD2, 6 bases. The TCR was taken from a boy under two years old with a congenital heart defect but otherwise immunologically healthy. Source material: thymus tissue. CDR3 protein: CASSEALLEGGYYEQYF. Written as DNA, the CDR3 is TGTGCCAGCAGTGAAGCGCTTCTGGAGGGAGGTTACTACGAGCAGTACTTC.